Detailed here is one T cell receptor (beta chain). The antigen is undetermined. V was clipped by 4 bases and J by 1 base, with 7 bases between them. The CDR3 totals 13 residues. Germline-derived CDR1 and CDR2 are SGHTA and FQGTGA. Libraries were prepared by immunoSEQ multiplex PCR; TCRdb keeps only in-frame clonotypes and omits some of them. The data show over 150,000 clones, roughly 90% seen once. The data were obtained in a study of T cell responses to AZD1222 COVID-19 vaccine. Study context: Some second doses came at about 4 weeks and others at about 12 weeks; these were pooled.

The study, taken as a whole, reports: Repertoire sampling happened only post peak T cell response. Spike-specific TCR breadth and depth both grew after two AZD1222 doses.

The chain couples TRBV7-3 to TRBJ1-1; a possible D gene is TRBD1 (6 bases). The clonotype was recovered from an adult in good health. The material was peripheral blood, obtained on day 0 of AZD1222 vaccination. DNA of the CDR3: TGTGCCAGCAGCTCACAGGGGAACACTGAAGCTTTCTTT. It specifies CASSSQGNTEAFF.